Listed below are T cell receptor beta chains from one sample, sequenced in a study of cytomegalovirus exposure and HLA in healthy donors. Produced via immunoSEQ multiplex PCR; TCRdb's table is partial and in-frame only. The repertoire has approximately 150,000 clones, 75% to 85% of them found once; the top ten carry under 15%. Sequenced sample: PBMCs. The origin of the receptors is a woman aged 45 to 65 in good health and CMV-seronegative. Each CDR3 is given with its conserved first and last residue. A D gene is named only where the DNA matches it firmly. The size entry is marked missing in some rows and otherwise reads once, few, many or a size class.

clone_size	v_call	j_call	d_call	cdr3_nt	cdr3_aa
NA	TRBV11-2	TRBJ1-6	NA	TGTGCCAGCAGACTTCGTCGTCTTTCACCCCTCCACTTT	CASRLRRLSPLHF
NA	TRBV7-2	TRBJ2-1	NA	TGTGCCAGCAGCAATAGTGGGGGGGCCCCTAAGGAGCAGTTCTTC	CASSNSGGAPKEQFF
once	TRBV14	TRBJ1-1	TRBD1	TGTGCCAGCAGCCTCGGACAGGTGAACACTGAAGCTTTCTTT	CASSLGQVNTEAFF
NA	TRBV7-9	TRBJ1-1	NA	TGTGCCAGCAGCTCCTACGGGGGAAGGTTATTCACTGAAGCTTTCTTT	CASSSYGGRLFTEAFF
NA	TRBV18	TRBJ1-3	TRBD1	TGTGCCAGCTCACTCCAGGGGGCAGATGGAAACACCATATATTTT	CASSLQGADGNTIYF
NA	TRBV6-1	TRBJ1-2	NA	TGCGCCAGCAATCCGGAGGAGACGGTGATAGGTGGCTACACCTTC	CASNPEETVIGGYTF
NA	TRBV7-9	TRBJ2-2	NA	TGTGCCAGCAGCCCCAGGGGCACCGGGGAGCTGTTTTTT	CASSPRGTGELFF
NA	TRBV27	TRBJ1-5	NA	TGTGCCAGCAGGCTACGGGGTGAGAGCAATCAGCCCCAGCATTTT	CASRLRGESNQPQHF
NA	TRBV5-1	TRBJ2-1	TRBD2	TGCGCCAGCAGCTTGGGGGCTAGCGGCACTTCTTCCTACAATGAGCAGTTCTTC	CASSLGASGTSSYNEQFF
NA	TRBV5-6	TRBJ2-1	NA	TGTGCCAGCAGCCTCGGGACTGGCTCCTACAATGAGCAGTTCTTC	CASSLGTGSYNEQFF
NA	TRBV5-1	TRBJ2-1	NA	TGCGCCAGCAGCTTCTCTAGCGGGCCACAGGGGAATGAGCAGTTCTTC	CASSFSSGPQGNEQFF
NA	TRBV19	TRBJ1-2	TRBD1	TGTGCCAGTAGTATGTTAGGGTACAGGGGCAACTATGGCTACACCTTC	CASSMLGYRGNYGYTF
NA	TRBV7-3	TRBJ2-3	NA	TGTGCCAGCAGCTTCGGGGGGCCACCTAGCACAGATACGCAGTATTTT	CASSFGGPPSTDTQYF
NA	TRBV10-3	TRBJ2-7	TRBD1	TGTGCCATCAGTGAGGAGGACAGGGGTAATCCCTACGAGCAGTACTTC	CAISEEDRGNPYEQYF
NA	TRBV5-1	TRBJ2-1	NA	TGCGCCAGCAGCTTGGACAGGGGGGGGAATGAGCAGTTCTTC	CASSLDRGGNEQFF
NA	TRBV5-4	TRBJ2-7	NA	TGTGCCAGCAGCCCCCCGAGCTCCTACGAGCAGTACTTC	CASSPPSSYEQYF
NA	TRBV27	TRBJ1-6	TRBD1	TGTGCCAGCAGTTTTTTGGACAGGGGGTCCAATTCACCCCTCCACTTT	CASSFLDRGSNSPLHF
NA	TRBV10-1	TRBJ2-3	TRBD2	TGCGCCAGCAGTGTTCTTAGCGGGGGGGAACCCACAGATACGCAGTATTTT	CASSVLSGGEPTDTQYF
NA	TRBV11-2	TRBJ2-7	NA	TGTGCCAGCAGCCACCCCCGGAGGCAGCAGTACTTC	CASSHPRRQQYF
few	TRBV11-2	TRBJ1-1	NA	TGTGCCAGCAGCTTAGAGAGGAACACTGAAGCTTTCTTT	CASSLERNTEAFF
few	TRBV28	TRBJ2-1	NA	TGTGCCAGCAGTATTCAAAGGACAACATCCTACAATGAGCAGTTCTTC	CASSIQRTTSYNEQFF
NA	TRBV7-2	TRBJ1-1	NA	TGTGCCAGCAGCTTAGCCCCAGGAATGAACACTGAAGCTTTCTTT	CASSLAPGMNTEAFF
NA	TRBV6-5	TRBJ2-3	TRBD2	TGTGCCAGCAGGGGCGGGAGAACAGATACGCAGTATTTT	CASRGGRTDTQYF
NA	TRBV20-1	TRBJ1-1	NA	TGCAGTGCCCGAGGGTTTAGGGAGGCTTTCTTT	CSARGFREAFF
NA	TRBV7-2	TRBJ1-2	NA	TGTGCCAGCAGCTTACCCCTCGGGGGGGAGAATGGCTACACCTTC	CASSLPLGGENGYTF
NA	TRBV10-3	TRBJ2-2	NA	TGTGCCGTACTGAGAAACACCGGGGAGCTGTTTTTT	CAVLRNTGELFF
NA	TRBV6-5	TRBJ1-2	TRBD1	TGTGCCAGCAGCTATACAGGGGGCTATGGCTACACCTTC	CASSYTGGYGYTF
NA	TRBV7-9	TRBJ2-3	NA	TGTTCCAGCAGCCCAGGAGGGACTCCTAGCACAGATACGCAGTATTTT	CSSSPGGTPSTDTQYF
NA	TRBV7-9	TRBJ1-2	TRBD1	TGTGCCAGCAGATCAGGACAGGACTATGGCTACACCTTC	CASRSGQDYGYTF
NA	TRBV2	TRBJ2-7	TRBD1	TGTGCCAGCAGCCCCCCACAGGGGTTTTACGAGCAGTACTTC	CASSPPQGFYEQYF
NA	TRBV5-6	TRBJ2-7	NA	TGTGCCAGCAGCTCGAGCCGGGGGTCCTACGAGCAGTACTTC	CASSSSRGSYEQYF
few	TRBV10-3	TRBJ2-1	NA	TGTGCCATCAGTGTCGGCGGGGTTGGGGATGAGCAGTTCTTC	CAISVGGVGDEQFF
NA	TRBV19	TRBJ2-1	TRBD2	TGTGCCAGTAGTTGGGGTTTTGGGGCGGGAGGTCTTAATGAGCAGTTCTTC	CASSWGFGAGGLNEQFF